This T cell receptor beta chain was recovered during a study of cytomegalovirus exposure and HLA in healthy donors. Germline assignment: CDR1 LNHDA and CDR2 SQIVND (reference sequence). The ends lost 5 bases at V and 3 bases at J; junction bases unmatched: 11. This CDR3 spans 16 amino acids. The assay was immunoSEQ multiplex PCR, and TCRdb's table has in-frame clones only and misses some. Of 150,000 or so clones listed, approximately 88% are singletons. Study-level findings and limits: It was reported that the classifier diagnosed cytomegalovirus status with high specificity and sensitivity in both the original and validation cohorts. According to the study, some 160 TCR beta chains were cytomegalovirus-associated. A few CMV-associated chains were confirmed in vitro to be specific for CMV antigens.

Concerning this clone itself: What it binds is unknown.

Specimen: PBMCs. The chain combines TRBV19 with TRBJ2-7; 9 nucleotides match TRBD1. The TCR was taken from a woman in her late teens or twenties in good health and CMV-seropositive. In nucleotides, the CDR3 is TGTGCCAGTAGTCCGCAGGACAGGGGTAAAGACTACGAGCAGTACTTC. Translated, it gives CASSPQDRGKDYEQYF.